The 21 T cell receptor beta chains below were found in one sample sequenced in a study of glioma-infiltrating T cells after dendritic cell vaccination. The assay was immunoSEQ multiplex PCR, and TCRdb's table has in-frame clones only and misses some. Of around 89,000 clones in the sample, 85% to 90% were seen once. The sequenced sample was blood, obtained before dendritic cell vaccination. The receptors derive from a human donor with glioblastoma.

The V gene is TRBV6-5, the J gene TRBJ1-4; weak D call: TRBD1 (5 bases). V was clipped by 6 bases and J by 2 bases, with 13 bases between them. Germline CDR1 reads MNHEY; CDR2 reads SVGAGI. The CDR3 length is 15 residues. CDR3 nucleotides: TGTGCCAGCAGCCGTAGGGACTCGACTAATGAAAAACTGTTTTTT. Its protein product is CASSRRDSTNEKLFF.

The genes are TRBV2 and TRBJ1-1, with TRBD1 matching 9 bases. Unmatched junction bases numbered 5, after V lost 6 bases and J lost 3 bases. Germline CDR1 reads SNHLY; CDR2 reads FYNNEI. The CDR3 covers 14 residues. CDR3 coding DNA: TGTGCCAGCAGACGGGACAGGGTAGACACTGAAGCTTTCTTT. Amino acids: CASRRDRVDTEAFF.

This chain connects TRBV27 to TRBJ2-3, with 7 bases that match TRBD2. CDR3 size: 14 residues. V was pared by 6 bases and J by 2 bases, with 5 bases of the junction left unmatched. Germline CDR1 and CDR2: MNHEY and SMNVEV (reference sequence). The CDR3 region is CASRRGTSTDTQYF. DNA for the CDR3: TGTGCCAGCAGGCGGGGGACGTCCACAGATACGCAGTATTTT.

This rearrangement joins TRBV4-2 to TRBJ2-1; 10 positions match TRBD2. J gave up 9 bases and V 0 bases, and 8 bases lay outside the gene matches. Germline assignment: CDR1 LGHNA and CDR2 YNFKEQ. The CDR3 runs 16 residues. CDR3 loop: CASSQDQASGRSEQFF. In DNA, the CDR3 is TGTGCCAGCAGCCAAGATCAGGCTAGCGGGAGATCTGAGCAGTTCTTC.

Remarks on this clone: Compared with germline, one end of the junction differs, possibly owing to a read error. The rearrangement links TRBV11-2 to TRBJ2-7, with D perhaps matching TRBD2 (6 bases). The CDR3 extends over 16 amino acids. Looked up from germline, CDR1 is SGHAT and CDR2 is FQNNGV. The CDR3 bases are TGTGCCAGCAGCTCCAAACAACCTACTAGCTCCCACGAGCAGTACTTC. Amino acids: CASSSKQPTSSHEQYF.

V is TRBV18 and J is TRBJ2-5; a weak D match, TRBD2 (7 bases). The CDR3 has 16 amino acids. From germline, CDR1 is KGHSH and CDR2 LQKENI. V lost 0 bases and J 6 bases, leaving 17 bases between the germline ends. CDR3 in DNA: TGTGCCAGCTCACCACCGGTACAGGGAGGGCCAAAGACCCAGTACTTC. It codes for CASSPPVQGGPKTQYF. Full variable domain (missing parts from reference TRBV18 and TRBJ2-5): NAGVMQNPRHLVRRRGQEARLRCSPMKGHSHVYWYRQLPEEGLKFMVYLQKENIIDESGMPKERFSAEFPKEGPSILRIQQVVRGDSAAYFCASSPPVQGGPKTQYFGPGTRLLVL.

At least ten counts were recorded for this clone. The V call is TRBV6-4, the J call TRBJ1-2, with 10 positions matching TRBD1. CDR3 size: 15 residues. Trimming at V came to 2 bases and at J to 6 bases, leaving 6 bases not matched to a gene. CDR1 MRHNA and CDR2 SNTAGT come from the germline V gene. CDR3 amino acids: CASSDTGQGVNGYTF. Here the CDR3 DNA reads TGTGCCAGCAGTGACACTGGACAGGGGGTGAATGGCTACACCTTC.

J is TRBJ1-1 and V is TRBV19; tentative D call: TRBD1 (6 bases). V was clipped by 6 bases and J by 5 bases, with 22 bases between them. Germline-derived CDR1 and CDR2 are LNHDA and SQIVND (reference sequence). CDR3 length equals 16 residues. In nucleotides, the CDR3 is TGTGCCAGTAGACCACAGGGCGCCAGATCACGGACTGAAGCTTTCTTT. Amino acids: CASRPQGARSRTEAFF.

The chain is built from TRBV29-1 and TRBJ1-2, with 7 bases fitting TRBD1. The V gene's germline CDR1 is SQVTM and CDR2 ANQGSEA. This CDR3 region has 15 residues. With V trimmed by 3 bases and J by 3 bases, 10 bases remained unmatched. The CDR3 DNA reads as TGCAGCGTTGAGGGATTCACAGGGGCGGACTATGGCTACACCTTC. Its translation is CSVEGFTGADYGYTF.

The chain joins TRBV6-1 to TRBJ2-1, with a tentative D call TRBD1 (6 bases). With 1 base removed from V and 6 bases from J, the gap between germline ends came to 13 bases. The CDR3 totals 15 residues. Germline CDR1 is MNHNS and CDR2 is SASEGT. The CDR3 DNA is TGTGCCAGCAGTGAAGACGAGGGGGTGAGCAATGAGCAGTTCTTC. Translating it yields CASSEDEGVSNEQFF.

The chain recombines TRBV19 with TRBJ2-2, with 8 bases identical to TRBD2. CDR1 is LNHDA and CDR2 is SQIVND in the germline V gene (reference sequence). The CDR3 has 19 residues. V was pared by 0 bases and J by 4 bases, with 13 bases of the junction left unmatched. In nucleotides, the CDR3 is TGTGCCAGTAGTATAGACTTAGCCACCGGGACTAGTCCCACCGGGGAGCTGTTTTTT. Protein product: CASSIDLATGTSPTGELFF.

The rearrangement links TRBV7-8 to TRBJ2-3; 11 positions agree with TRBD1. This CDR3 contains 17 residues. Germline assignment: CDR1 SGHVS and CDR2 FQNEAQ. Losses at the gene ends were 2 bases for V and 4 bases for J; bases not matched to a gene: 8. This chain's CDR3 is CASSLPRTGGDSDTQYF. As DNA, the CDR3 is TGTGCCAGCAGCTTACCCCGGACAGGGGGCGATTCAGATACGCAGTATTTT.

This chain connects TRBV20-1 to TRBJ2-5, with 7 bases identical to TRBD2. This CDR3 has 11 residues. The germline CDR1 and CDR2 sequences are DFQATT and SNEGSKA (reference sequence). In nucleotides, the CDR3 is TGCAGCGGGGTAGCGGGAGAGACCCAGTACTTC. It is translated as CSGVAGETQYF.

The CDR3, as DNA: TGTGCCAGCAGCGGGCCTACCTACGAGCAGTACTTC. Amino acid sequence: CASSGPTYEQYF. The V and J genes are TRBV11-2 and TRBJ2-7; D is unresolved. Germline values: CDR1 SGHAT, CDR2 FQNNGV. CDR3 size: 12 residues. V lost 5 bases and J lost 2, with 7 bases in between.

The chain joins TRBV9 to TRBJ2-3; 8 bases line up with TRBD2. Germline V lookup: CDR1 SGDLS, CDR2 YYNGEE. The junction had 6 bases not matched to a gene; V was cut back by 1 base and J by 5 bases. This CDR3 spans 15 amino acids. The CDR3 nucleotides are TGTGCCAGCAGCGTACGGGGGGGCGGGGAAGATACGCAGTATTTT. It is translated as CASSVRGGGEDTQYF. The whole variable domain, filled in from reference TRBV9 and TRBJ2-3, reads DSGVTQTPKHLITATGQRVTLRCSPRSGDLSVYWYQQSLDQGLQFLIQYYNGEERAKGNILERFSAQQFPDLHSELNLSSLELGDSALYFCASSVRGGGEDTQYFGPGTRLTVL.

The chain carries TRBV18 and TRBJ1-1; possible D gene TRBD1, 6 bases. Trimming stripped 5 bases from V and 0 bases from J, with 10 bases between. CDR1 is KGHSH and CDR2 is LQKENI in the germline V gene. This CDR3 is 14 amino acids long. The CDR3 region has the DNA TGTGCCAGCTCATTTACAGGGCTGAACACTGAAGCTTTCTTT. Protein product: CASSFTGLNTEAFF.

The genes are TRBV6-6 and TRBJ2-1, with a possible D match to TRBD1 (5 bases). Germline CDR1 reads MNHNY; CDR2 reads SVGAGI (reference sequence). V was clipped by 9 bases and J by 9 bases, with 15 bases between them. This CDR3 region has 12 residues. The CDR3 coding sequence is TGTGCCAGTCGATCTAGGGGTGGTGAGCAGTTCTTC. Protein product: CASRSRGGEQFF.

This clone appeared once. This rearrangement joins TRBV4-1 to TRBJ2-2, with D possibly being TRBD2 (5 bases). The CDR3 totals 20 residues. The ends were cut back, 0 bases at V and 0 bases at J, with 20 bases in the middle. From germline, CDR1 is MGHRA and CDR2 YSYEKL. DNA for the CDR3: TGCGCCAGCAGCCAAGATATTGGGATCGGACTGGTTTCGAACACCGGGGAGCTGTTTTTT. Amino acids: CASSQDIGIGLVSNTGELFF.

This sequence joins TRBV6-4 and TRBJ1-3, with 7 bases lining up with TRBD1. The CDR3 consists of 16 residues. The trim removed 6 bases at V and 0 bases at J, leaving 8 bases unmatched. Germline assignment: CDR1 MRHNA and CDR2 SNTAGT. This CDR3 reads CASRTTGTASGNTIYF. The CDR3 coding sequence is TGTGCCAGCAGGACCACCGGGACAGCCTCTGGAAACACCATATATTTT.

The table lists this clone with a count of one. The rearrangement uses TRBV5-1 and TRBJ2-1, with a possible D match to TRBD2 (5 bases). CDR1 and CDR2 (germline): SGHRS, YFSETQ. Trimming removed 3 bases from V and 0 bases from J, with 19 bases in between. This CDR3 comprises 18 residues. CDR3 sequence: CASSSKGLDFYSYNEQFF. CDR3 coding DNA: TGCGCCAGCAGCTCCAAAGGGCTGGACTTTTACTCCTACAATGAGCAGTTCTTC.

The chain couples TRBV25-1 to TRBJ2-7, with 7 bases identical to TRBD2. Germline V gene data show CDR1 as MGHDK and CDR2 as SYGVNS. The CDR3 has 15 amino acids. V lost 5 bases, J lost 3 bases, and 10 bases stayed unmatched. This CDR3 reads CASSPTGGRDYEQYF. CDR3 sequence (DNA): TGTGCCAGCAGTCCAACCGGGGGGAGGGACTACGAGCAGTACTTC.